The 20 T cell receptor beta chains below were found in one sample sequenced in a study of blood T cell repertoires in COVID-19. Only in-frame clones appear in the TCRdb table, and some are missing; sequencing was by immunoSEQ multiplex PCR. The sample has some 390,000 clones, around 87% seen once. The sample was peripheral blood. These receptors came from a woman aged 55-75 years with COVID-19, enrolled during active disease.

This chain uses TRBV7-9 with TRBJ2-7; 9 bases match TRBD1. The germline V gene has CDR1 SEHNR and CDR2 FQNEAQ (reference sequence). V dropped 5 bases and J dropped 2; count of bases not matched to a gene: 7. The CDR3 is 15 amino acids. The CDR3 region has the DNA TGTGCCAGCAGCCGTTCCGGGACAGGGACCTACGAGCAGTACTTC. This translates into CASSRSGTGTYEQYF. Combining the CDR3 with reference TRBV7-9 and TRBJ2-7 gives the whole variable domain DTGVSQNPRHKITKRGQNVTFRCDPISEHNRLYWYRQTLGQGPEFLTYFQNEAQLEKSRLLSDRFSAERPKGSFSTLEIQRTEQGDSAMYLCASSRSGTGTYEQYFGPGTRLTVT.

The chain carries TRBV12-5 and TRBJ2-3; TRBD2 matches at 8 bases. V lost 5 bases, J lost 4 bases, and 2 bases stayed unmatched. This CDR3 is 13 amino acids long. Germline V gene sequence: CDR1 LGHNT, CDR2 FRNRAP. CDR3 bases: TGTGCTAGTGGTGTCGGGGGGGCAGATACGCAGTATTTT. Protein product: CASGVGGADTQYF.

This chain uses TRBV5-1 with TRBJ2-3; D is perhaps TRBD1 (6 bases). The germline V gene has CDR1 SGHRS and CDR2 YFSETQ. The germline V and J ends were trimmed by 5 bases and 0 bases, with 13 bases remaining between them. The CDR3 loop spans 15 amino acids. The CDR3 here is CASSPTGQSTDTQYF. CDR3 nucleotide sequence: TGCGCCAGCAGTCCGACAGGACAAAGCACAGATACGCAGTATTTT.

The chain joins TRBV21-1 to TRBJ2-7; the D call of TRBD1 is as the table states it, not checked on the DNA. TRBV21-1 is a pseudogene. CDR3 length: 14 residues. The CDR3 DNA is TGTGCCAGCACCGCGGGCAGGGGGCAAGGGGAGCAGTACTTC. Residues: CASTAGRGQGEQYF.

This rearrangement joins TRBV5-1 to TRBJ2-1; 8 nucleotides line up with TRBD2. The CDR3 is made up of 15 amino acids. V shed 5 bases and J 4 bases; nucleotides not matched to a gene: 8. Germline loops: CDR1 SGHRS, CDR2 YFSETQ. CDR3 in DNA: TGCGCCAGCAGACCACCGGGACTAGAGTACAATGAGCAGTTCTTC. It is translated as CASRPPGLEYNEQFF.

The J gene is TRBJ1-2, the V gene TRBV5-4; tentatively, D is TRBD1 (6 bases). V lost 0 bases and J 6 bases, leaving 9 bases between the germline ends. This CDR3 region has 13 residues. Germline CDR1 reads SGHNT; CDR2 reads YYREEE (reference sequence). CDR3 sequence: CASSLVQGHGYTF. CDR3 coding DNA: TGTGCCAGCAGCTTGGTGCAGGGGCATGGCTACACCTTC.

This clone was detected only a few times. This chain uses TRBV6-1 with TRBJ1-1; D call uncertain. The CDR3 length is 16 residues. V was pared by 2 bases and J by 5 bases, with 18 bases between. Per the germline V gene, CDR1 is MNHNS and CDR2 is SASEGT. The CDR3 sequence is CASSEPSTREGTEAFF. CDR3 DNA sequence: TGTGCCAGCAGTGAACCCTCGACACGGGAGGGTACTGAAGCTTTCTTT.

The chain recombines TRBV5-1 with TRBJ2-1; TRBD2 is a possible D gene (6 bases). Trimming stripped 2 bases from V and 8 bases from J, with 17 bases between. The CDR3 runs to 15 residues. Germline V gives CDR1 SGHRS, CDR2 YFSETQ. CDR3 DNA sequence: TGCGCCAGCAGCTTAATGGCGGGGCAGTCCGATGAGCAGTTCTTC. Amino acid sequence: CASSLMAGQSDEQFF.

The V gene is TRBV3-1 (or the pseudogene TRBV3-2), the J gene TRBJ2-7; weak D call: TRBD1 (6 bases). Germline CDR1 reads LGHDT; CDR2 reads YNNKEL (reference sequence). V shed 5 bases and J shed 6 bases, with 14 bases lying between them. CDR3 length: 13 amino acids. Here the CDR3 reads CASSFLTGTEQYF. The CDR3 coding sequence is TGTGCCAGCAGCTTCTTAACAGGGACCGAGCAGTACTTC.

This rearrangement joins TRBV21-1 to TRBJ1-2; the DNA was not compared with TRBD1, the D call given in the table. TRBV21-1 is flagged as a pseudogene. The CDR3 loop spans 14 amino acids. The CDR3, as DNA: TGTGCCAGCAGCAAAGCTGCGGACAGAAGAGGCTACACCTTC. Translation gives CASSKAADRRGYTF.

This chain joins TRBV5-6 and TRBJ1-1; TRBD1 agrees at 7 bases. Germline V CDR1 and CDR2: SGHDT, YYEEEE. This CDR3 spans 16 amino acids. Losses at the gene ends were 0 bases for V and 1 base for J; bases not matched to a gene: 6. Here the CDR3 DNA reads TGTGCCAGCAGCTTGGTAACCGGGACAGCGAACACTGAAGCTTTCTTT. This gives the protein CASSLVTGTANTEAFF.

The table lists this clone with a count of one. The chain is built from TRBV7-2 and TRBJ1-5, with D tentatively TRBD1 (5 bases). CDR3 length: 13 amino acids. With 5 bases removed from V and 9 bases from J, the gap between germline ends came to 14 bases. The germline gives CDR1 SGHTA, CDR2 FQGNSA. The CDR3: CASSPGGAWPQHF. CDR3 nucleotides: TGTGCCAGCAGCCCAGGTGGGGCATGGCCCCAGCATTTT.

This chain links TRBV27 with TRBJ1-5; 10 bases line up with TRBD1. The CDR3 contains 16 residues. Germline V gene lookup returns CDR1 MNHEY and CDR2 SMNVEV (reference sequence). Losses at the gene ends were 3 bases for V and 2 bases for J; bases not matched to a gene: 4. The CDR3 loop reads CASSFRDRGGNQPQHF. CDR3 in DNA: TGTGCCAGCAGTTTCCGGGACAGGGGAGGCAATCAGCCCCAGCATTTT.

The CDR3 DNA is TGTGCCAGCAGTCCAGGAACCTCCTACGAGCAGTACTTC. This encodes CASSPGTSYEQYF. The chain has TRBV28 and TRBJ2-7, with no clear D. The germline gives CDR1 MDHEN, CDR2 SYDVKM. V lost 5 bases and J lost 0, with 8 bases in between. CDR3 size: 13 residues.

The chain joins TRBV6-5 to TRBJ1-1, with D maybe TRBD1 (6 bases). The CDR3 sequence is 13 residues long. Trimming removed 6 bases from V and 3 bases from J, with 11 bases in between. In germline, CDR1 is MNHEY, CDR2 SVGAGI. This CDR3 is CASRDRWDTEAFF. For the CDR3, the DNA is TGTGCCAGCAGGGACAGATGGGACACTGAAGCTTTCTTT.

In DNA form, the CDR3 reads TGTGCCAGCAGCAAAAGCCAGGGGGACCCTGGAAACACCATATATTTT. Protein: CASSKSQGDPGNTIYF. V is TRBV21-1 and J is TRBJ1-3; the DNA was not compared with TRBD1, the D call given in the table. TRBV21-1 is a pseudogene. The CDR3 extends over 16 amino acids.

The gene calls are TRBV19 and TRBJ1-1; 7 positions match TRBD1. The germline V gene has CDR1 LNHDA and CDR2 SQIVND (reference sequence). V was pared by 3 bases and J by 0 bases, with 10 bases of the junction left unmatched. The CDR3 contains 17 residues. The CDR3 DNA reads TGTGCCAGTAGTATTGACGACAGGGATGGACTGAACACTGAAGCTTTCTTT. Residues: CASSIDDRDGLNTEAFF.

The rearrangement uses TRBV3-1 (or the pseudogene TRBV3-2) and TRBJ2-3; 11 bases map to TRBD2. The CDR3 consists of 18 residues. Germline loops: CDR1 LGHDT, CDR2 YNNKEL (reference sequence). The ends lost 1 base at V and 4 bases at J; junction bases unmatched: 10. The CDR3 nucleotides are TGTGCCAGCAGCCAAGGGCTAGCGGGGGGTTCAGTAGCAGATACGCAGTATTTT. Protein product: CASSQGLAGGSVADTQYF.

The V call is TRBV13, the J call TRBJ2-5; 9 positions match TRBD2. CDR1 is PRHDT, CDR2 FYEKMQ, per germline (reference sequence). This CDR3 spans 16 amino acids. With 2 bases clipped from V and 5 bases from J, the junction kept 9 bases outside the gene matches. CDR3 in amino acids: CASSLYLAGAGETQYF. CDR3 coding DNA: TGTGCCAGCAGCTTATATTTAGCGGGGGCCGGGGAGACCCAGTACTTC.

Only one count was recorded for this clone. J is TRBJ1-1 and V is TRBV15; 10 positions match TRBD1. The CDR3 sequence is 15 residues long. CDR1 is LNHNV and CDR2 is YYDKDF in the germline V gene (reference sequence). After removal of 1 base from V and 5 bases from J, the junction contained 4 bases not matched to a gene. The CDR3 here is CATSRAGTGATEAFF. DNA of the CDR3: TGTGCCACCAGCAGAGCTGGGACAGGGGCTACTGAAGCTTTCTTT.